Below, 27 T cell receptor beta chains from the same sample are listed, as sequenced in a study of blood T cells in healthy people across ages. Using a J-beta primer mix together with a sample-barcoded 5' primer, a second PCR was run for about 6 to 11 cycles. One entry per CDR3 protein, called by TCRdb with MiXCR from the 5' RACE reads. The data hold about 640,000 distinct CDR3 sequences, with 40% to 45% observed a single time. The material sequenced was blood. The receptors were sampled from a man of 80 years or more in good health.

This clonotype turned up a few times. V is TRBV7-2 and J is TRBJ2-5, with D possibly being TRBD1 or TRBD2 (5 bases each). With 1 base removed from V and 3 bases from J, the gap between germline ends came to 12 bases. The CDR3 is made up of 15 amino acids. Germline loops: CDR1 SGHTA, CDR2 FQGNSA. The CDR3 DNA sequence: TGTGCCAGCAGCTTAGTGGGGGTGACTAAAGAGACCCAGTACTTC. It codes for CASSLVGVTKETQYF. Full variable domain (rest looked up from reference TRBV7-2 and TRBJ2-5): GAGVSQSPSNKVTEKGKDVELRCDPISGHTALYWYRQSLGQGLEFLIYFQGNSAPDKSGLPSDRFSAERTGGSVSTLTIQRTQQEDSAVYLCASSLVGVTKETQYFGPGTRLLVL.

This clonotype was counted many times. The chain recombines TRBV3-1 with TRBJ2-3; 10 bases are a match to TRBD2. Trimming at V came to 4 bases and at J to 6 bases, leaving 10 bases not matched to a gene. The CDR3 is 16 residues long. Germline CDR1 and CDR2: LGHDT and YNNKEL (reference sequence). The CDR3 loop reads CASSRSGRAGADTQYF. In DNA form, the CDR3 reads TGTGCCAGCAGCCGGAGCGGGAGGGCCGGGGCGGATACGCAGTATTTT.

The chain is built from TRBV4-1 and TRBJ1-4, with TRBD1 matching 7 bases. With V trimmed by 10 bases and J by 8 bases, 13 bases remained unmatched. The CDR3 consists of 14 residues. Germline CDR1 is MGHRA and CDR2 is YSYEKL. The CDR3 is CANVKGAVQEKLFF. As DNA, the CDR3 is TGCGCCAACGTTAAGGGGGCCGTTCAAGAAAAACTGTTTTTT.

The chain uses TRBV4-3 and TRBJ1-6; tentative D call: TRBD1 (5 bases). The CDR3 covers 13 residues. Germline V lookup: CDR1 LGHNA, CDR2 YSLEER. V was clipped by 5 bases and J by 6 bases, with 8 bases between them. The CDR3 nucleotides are TGCGCCAGCAGCGACGGGACTAATTCACCCCTCCACTTT. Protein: CASSDGTNSPLHF.

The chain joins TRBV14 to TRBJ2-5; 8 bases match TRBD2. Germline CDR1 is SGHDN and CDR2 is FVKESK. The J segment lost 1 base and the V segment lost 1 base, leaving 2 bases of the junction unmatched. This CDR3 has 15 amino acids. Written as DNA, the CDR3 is TGTGCCAGCAGCCAAGCGGGAGGGATCCAAGAGACCCAGTACTTC. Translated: CASSQAGGIQETQYF.

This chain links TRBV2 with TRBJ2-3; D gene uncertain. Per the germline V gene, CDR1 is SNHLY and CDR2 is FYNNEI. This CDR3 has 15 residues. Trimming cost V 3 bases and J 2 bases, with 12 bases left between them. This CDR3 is CASSDSRTNTDTQYF. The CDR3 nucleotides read TGTGCCAGCAGTGACTCGCGGACCAACACAGATACGCAGTATTTT.

The CDR3 loop reads CSVEQGGGPNIQYF. In DNA form, the CDR3 reads TGCAGCGTTGAGCAAGGGGGTGGGCCGAACATTCAGTACTTC. This chain joins TRBV29-1 and TRBJ2-4, with D possibly matching TRBD1 (6 bases). With 3 bases removed from V and 7 bases from J, the gap between germline ends came to 16 bases. From germline, CDR1 is SQVTM and CDR2 ANQGSEA. The CDR3 totals 14 residues.

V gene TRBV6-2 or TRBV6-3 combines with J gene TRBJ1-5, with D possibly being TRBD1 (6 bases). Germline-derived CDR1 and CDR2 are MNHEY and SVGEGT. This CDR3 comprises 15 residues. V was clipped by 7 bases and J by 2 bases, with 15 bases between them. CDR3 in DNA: TGTGCCAGCACGGAGGCCAGGGGCCGCAATCAGCCCCAGCATTTT. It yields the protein CASTEARGRNQPQHF.

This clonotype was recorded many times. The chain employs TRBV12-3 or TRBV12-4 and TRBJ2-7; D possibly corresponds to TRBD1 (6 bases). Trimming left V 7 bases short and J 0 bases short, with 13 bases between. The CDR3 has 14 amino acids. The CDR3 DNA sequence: TGTGCCAGCACCCGGGACACCTACTCCTACGAGCAGTACTTC. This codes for CASTRDTYSYEQYF.

The CDR3 is CSAPNLGRGRDEKLFF. CDR3 coding DNA: TGCAGTGCTCCTAATCTGGGGAGGGGGCGCGATGAAAAACTGTTTTTT. The chain combines TRBV20-1 with TRBJ1-4; TRBD1 matches 7 bases. There are 16 residues in the CDR3. Germline CDR1 and CDR2: DFQATT and SNEGSKA (reference sequence). V shed 5 bases, J shed 6 bases, and the junction held 15 bases outside the gene matches.

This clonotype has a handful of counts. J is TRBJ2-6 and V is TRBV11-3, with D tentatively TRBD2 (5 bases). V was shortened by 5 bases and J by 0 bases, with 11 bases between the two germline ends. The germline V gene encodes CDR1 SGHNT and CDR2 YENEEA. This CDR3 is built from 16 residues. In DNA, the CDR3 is TGTGCCAGCAGCCAGGCGGGTGTCTCTGGGGCCAACGTCCTGACTTTC. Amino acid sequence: CASSQAGVSGANVLTF.

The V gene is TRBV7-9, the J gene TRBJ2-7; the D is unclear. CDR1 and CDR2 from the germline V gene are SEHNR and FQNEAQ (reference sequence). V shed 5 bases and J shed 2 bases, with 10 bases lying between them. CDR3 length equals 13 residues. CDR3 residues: CASSQRGPYEQYF. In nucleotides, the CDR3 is TGTGCCAGCAGCCAAAGAGGTCCCTACGAGCAGTACTTC.

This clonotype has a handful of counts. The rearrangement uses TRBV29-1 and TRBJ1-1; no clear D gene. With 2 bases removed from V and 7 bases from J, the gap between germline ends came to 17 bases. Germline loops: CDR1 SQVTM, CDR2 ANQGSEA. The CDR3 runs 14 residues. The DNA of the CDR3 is TGCAGCGTTGAACCCTTTGGGGTCGGAGGTGAAGCTTTCTTT. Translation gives CSVEPFGVGGEAFF.

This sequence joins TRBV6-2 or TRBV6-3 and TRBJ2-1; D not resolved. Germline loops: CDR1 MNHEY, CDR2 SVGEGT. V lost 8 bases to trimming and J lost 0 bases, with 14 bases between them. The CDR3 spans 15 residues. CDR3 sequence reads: CASASHIYSYNEQFF. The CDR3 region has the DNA TGTGCCAGCGCCTCCCACATCTACTCCTACAATGAGCAGTTCTTC.

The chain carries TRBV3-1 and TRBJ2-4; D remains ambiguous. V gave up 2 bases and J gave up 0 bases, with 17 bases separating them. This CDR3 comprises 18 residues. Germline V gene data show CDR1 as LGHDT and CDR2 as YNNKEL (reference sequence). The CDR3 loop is CASSQSDFRLSAKNIQYF. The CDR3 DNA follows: TGTGCCAGCAGCCAATCAGATTTTCGGTTGTCAGCCAAAAACATTCAGTACTTC.

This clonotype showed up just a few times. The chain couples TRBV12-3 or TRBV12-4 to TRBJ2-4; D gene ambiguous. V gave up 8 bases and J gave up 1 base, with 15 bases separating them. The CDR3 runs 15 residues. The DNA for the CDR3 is TGTGCCAGCGCCGACCCCCTGGGGGCCAAAAACATTCAGTACTTC. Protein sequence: CASADPLGAKNIQYF.

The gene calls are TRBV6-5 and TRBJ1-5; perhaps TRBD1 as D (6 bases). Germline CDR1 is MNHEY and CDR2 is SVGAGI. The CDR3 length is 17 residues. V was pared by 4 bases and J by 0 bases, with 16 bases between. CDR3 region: CASSSGHRAYSNQPQHF. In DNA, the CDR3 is TGTGCCAGCAGTTCGGGTCACAGGGCCTATAGCAATCAGCCCCAGCATTTT.

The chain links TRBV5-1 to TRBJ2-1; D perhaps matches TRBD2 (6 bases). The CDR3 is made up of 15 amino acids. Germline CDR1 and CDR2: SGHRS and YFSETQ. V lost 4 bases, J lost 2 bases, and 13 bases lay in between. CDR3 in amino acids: CASSPTTGAYNEQFF. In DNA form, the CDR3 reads TGCGCCAGCAGCCCTACCACGGGGGCCTACAATGAGCAGTTCTTC.

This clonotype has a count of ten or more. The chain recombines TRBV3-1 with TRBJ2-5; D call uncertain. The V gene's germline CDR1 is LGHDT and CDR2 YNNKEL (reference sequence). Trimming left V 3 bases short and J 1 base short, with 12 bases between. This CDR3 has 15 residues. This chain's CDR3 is CASSHPDTFQETQYF. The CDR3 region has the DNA TGTGCCAGCAGCCATCCCGACACCTTCCAAGAGACCCAGTACTTC.

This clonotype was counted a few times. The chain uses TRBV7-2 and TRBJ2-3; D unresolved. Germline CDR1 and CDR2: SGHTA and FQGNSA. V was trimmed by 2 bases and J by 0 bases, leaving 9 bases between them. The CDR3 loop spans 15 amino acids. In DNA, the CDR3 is TGTGCCAGCAGCTTATCCCCGGGCAGCACAGATACGCAGTATTTT. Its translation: CASSLSPGSTDTQYF.

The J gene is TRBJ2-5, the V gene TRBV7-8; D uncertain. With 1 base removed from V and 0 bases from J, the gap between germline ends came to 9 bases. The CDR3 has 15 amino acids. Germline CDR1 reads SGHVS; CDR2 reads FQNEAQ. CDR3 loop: CASSLVDLNQETQYF. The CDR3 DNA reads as TGTGCCAGCAGCTTAGTCGACTTGAACCAAGAGACCCAGTACTTC.

The CDR3 DNA sequence: TGCAGTGCTCAAACCGGTTTCAATCAGCCCCAGCATTTT. Translating gives CSAQTGFNQPQHF. V usage is TRBV20-1 and J usage is TRBJ1-5; unclear D gene. Trimming removed 5 bases from V and 3 bases from J, with 11 bases in between. Germline loops: CDR1 DFQATT, CDR2 SNEGSKA (reference sequence). The CDR3 totals 13 residues.

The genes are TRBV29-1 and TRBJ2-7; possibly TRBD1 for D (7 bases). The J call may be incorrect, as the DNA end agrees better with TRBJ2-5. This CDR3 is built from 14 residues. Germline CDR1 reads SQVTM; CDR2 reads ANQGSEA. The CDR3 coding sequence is TGCAGCGTTGTTGGGCAGGGGGGTAAAGAGACCCAGTACTTC. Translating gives CSVVGQGGKETQYF.

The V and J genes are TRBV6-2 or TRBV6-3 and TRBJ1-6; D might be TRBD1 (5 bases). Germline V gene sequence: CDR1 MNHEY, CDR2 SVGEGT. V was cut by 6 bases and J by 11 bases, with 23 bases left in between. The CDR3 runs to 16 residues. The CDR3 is CASSNQGGPMGAPLHF. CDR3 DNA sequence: TGTGCCAGCAGCAACCAGGGAGGCCCCATGGGGGCACCCCTCCACTTT.

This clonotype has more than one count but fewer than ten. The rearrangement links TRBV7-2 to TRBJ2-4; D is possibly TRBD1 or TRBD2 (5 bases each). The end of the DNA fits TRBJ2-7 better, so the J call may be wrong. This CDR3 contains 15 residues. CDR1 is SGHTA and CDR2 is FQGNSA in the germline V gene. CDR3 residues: CASSLYPGTLGEQYF. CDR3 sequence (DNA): TGTGCCAGCAGCTTATATCCAGGGACCCTCGGCGAGCAGTACTTC.

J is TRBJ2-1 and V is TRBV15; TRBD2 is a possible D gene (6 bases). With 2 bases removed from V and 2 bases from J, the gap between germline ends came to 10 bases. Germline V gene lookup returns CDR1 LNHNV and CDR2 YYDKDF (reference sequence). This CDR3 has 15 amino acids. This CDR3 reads CATSRLAQTYNEQFF. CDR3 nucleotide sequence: TGTGCCACCAGCAGACTAGCGCAAACCTACAATGAGCAGTTCTTC.

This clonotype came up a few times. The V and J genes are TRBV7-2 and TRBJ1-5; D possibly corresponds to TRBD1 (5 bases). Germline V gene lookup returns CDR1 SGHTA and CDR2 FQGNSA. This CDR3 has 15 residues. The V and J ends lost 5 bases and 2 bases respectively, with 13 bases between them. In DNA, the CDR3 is TGTGCCAGCAGCGGGGCGGGGTTTGGCAATCAGCCCCAGCATTTT. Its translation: CASSGAGFGNQPQHF.